A single sample is the source of the 3 T cell receptor beta chains below, sequenced in a study of cytomegalovirus exposure and HLA in healthy donors. PCR involved 60 Vbeta and 13 Jbeta primers. Sequencing was performed with immunoSEQ multiplex PCR; in TCRdb, only in-frame clones are kept and a portion is missing. This table holds fewer than 200,000 clones, 79% found once. The specimen sequenced was PBMCs. The receptors originated from a man aged 35-49 years in good health and CMV-seronegative.

J is TRBJ2-5 and V is TRBV29-1; D unclear. CDR3 length: 12 residues. Deletions cut 4 bases from V and 4 bases from J, with 10 bases between. Germline V gives CDR1 SQVTM, CDR2 ANQGSEA. In DNA form, the CDR3 reads TGCAGCGTTGTTTCGAGGAGAGAGACCCAGTACTTC. This gives the protein CSVVSRRETQYF.

The J gene is TRBJ2-3, the V gene TRBV19; D might be TRBD2 (6 bases). The length of the CDR3 is 13 residues. Per the germline V gene, CDR1 is LNHDA and CDR2 is SQIVND (reference sequence). Trimming took 7 bases from V and 8 from J, leaving 16 bases between them. Here the CDR3 reads CASTLSGVGTQYF. CDR3 nucleotides: TGTGCCAGTACCCTGTCGGGGGTTGGTACGCAGTATTTT.

This chain links TRBV27 with TRBJ2-7; possible D gene TRBD2, 7 bases. V dropped 6 bases and J dropped 7 bases, with 22 bases sitting between them. The CDR3 sequence is 15 residues long. Germline assignment: CDR1 MNHEY and CDR2 SMNVEV (reference sequence). The CDR3 nucleotides read TGTGCCAGCAGCACAAGGGGGGGCGCCCGGAGGGAGCAGTACTTC. This gives the protein CASSTRGGARREQYF.